A single sample is the source of the 26 T cell receptor beta chains below, sequenced in a study of T cells in Graves' hyperthyroidism and ophthalmopathy (dated by TCRdb to the late 2010s). To prepare the library, multiplex PCR was applied. The instrument was an Illumina HiSeq 2000. TCR beta CDR3 regions were amplified from RNA transcripts. For the first round of RT-PCR on the TCR CDR3, the HTBI primer set was used together with the Qiagen OneStep RT-PCR kit. Starting from the raw public reads, TCRdb applied fastp trimming at Q25, assembled clones with MiXCR and retained in-frame beta chains. Merged by CDR3 protein, the rows form single entries marked with the most common genes and DNA. The sample table records about 610,000 distinct CDR3 sequences; just over 45% of these occur just once. Around 8% of the sample lies in the top ten. The sequencing input was peripheral blood or thyroid tissue (not recorded which). These receptors were collected from a woman aged 18-29 years with Graves' hyperthyroidism.

The J gene is TRBJ1-2, the V gene TRBV7-9; D not resolved. The V gene lost 8 bases and the J gene lost 6 bases, with 16 bases spanning the gap. Germline lookup yields CDR1 SEHNR and CDR2 FQNEAQ (reference sequence). The CDR3 loop spans 13 amino acids. The CDR3: CASGSGSGNGYTF. CDR3 DNA sequence: TGTGCCAGCGGGTCCGGGTCTGGAAATGGCTACACCTTC. Using reference TRBV7-9 and TRBJ1-2 for the parts outside the CDR3, the full variable domain is DTGVSQNPRHKITKRGQNVTFRCDPISEHNRLYWYRQTLGQGPEFLTYFQNEAQLEKSRLLSDRFSAERPKGSFSTLEIQRTEQGDSAMYLCASGSGSGNGYTFGSGTRLTVV.

This clonotype was seen at least ten times. This sequence joins TRBV5-1 and TRBJ1-2, with D unclear. Trimming pared 2 bases from V and 6 bases from J, leaving 14 bases between. The V gene's germline CDR1 is SGHRS and CDR2 YFSETQ. CDR3 length: 14 residues. CDR3 sequence: CASSFGGPVDGYTF. CDR3 bases: TGCGCCAGCAGCTTTGGAGGGCCCGTAGATGGCTACACCTTC.

V is TRBV20-1 and J is TRBJ1-5, with a possible D match to TRBD1 (6 bases). Per germline, CDR1 DFQATT and CDR2 SNEGSKA (reference sequence). This CDR3 has 14 residues. CDR3 amino acids: CSTFQGRRDQPQHF. The CDR3 bases are TGCAGCACATTTCAGGGGCGGAGGGATCAGCCCCAGCATTTT.

V is TRBV29-1 and J is TRBJ2-7; weak D call: TRBD1 (5 bases). Per germline, CDR1 SQVTM and CDR2 ANQGSEA. The CDR3 is made up of 16 amino acids. The V end was cut by 2 bases, the J end by 5 bases, with 22 bases between. The CDR3 loop reads CSVEKSVLFGANEQYF. CDR3 sequence (DNA): TGCAGCGTTGAAAAGTCGGTGTTATTTGGGGCCAACGAGCAGTACTTC.

The V gene is TRBV2, the J gene TRBJ2-7; tentative D call: TRBD1 (5 bases). Per the germline V gene, CDR1 is SNHLY and CDR2 is FYNNEI. The CDR3 contains 15 residues. Deletions cut 5 bases from V and 2 bases from J, with 16 bases between. The DNA of the CDR3 is TGTGCCAGCAGTTTATCGCCAGGGAAACCCTACGAGCAGTACTTC. It is translated as CASSLSPGKPYEQYF.

This clonotype appeared many times. This sequence joins TRBV7-2 and TRBJ1-2; the D gene is possibly TRBD1 (5 bases). CDR3 length: 15 residues. V lost 5 bases, J lost 4 bases, and 17 bases lay in between. Looked up from germline, CDR1 is SGHTA and CDR2 is FQGNSA. Here the CDR3 reads CASSRPGQYPYGYTF. The CDR3 DNA is TGTGCCAGCAGCCGCCCGGGGCAGTACCCCTATGGCTACACCTTC.

This clonotype occurred many times. The V and J genes are TRBV6-1 and TRBJ2-5; D may be TRBD2 (6 bases). Per germline, CDR1 MNHNS and CDR2 SASEGT. V was trimmed by 10 bases and J by 1 base, leaving 13 bases between them. The CDR3 totals 13 residues. CDR3: CATVSGPQETQYF. The CDR3 region has the DNA TGTGCCACCGTAAGCGGGCCCCAAGAGACCCAGTACTTC.

As regards this clonotype: A much larger clone is a single base away; this may be a read error. The rearrangement joins TRBV7-8 to TRBJ2-7, with TRBD2 matching 8 bases. Germline V gene lookup returns CDR1 SGHVS and CDR2 FQNEAQ. This CDR3 is 15 amino acids long. CDR3 residues: CAGSSLTSVSYEQYF. The CDR3 bases are TGTGCCGGCAGCTCCTTGACTAGCGTGTCCTACGAGCAGTACTTC.

The sample holds many counts of this clonotype. DNA for the CDR3: TGTGCCAGCAGCTTAATCGGGCGGGACGGCACCGGGGAGCTGTTTTTT. As protein: CASSLIGRDGTGELFF. The chain joins TRBV7-2 to TRBJ2-2, with D possibly being TRBD2 (6 bases). The V gene's germline CDR1 is SGHTA and CDR2 FQGNSA. The length of the CDR3 is 16 residues. Trimming removed 2 bases from V and 4 bases from J, with 14 bases in between.

This clonotype was counted at least ten times. V and J are TRBV29-1 and TRBJ2-7; TRBD2 matches at 7 bases. This CDR3 has 15 amino acids. Germline CDR1 is SQVTM and CDR2 is ANQGSEA. J was trimmed by 0 bases and V by 0 bases; bases with no gene match: 5. The CDR3 here is CSVEEELAGSYEQYF. For the CDR3, the DNA is TGCAGCGTTGAAGAGGAATTAGCGGGCTCCTACGAGCAGTACTTC.

The chain carries TRBV7-9 and TRBJ1-2; D remains ambiguous. The CDR3 sequence is 13 residues long. Trimming took off 2 bases at V and 9 bases at J, with 13 bases between the two ends. In germline, CDR1 is SEHNR, CDR2 FQNEAQ (reference sequence). The CDR3 region is CASSLQAAGSYTF. The CDR3 DNA reads TGTGCCAGCAGCTTACAGGCAGCCGGGAGCTACACCTTC.

The chain combines TRBV7-2 with TRBJ2-7, with 11 bases identical to TRBD2. CDR3 size: 16 residues. V was pared by 5 bases and J by 3 bases, with 9 bases of the junction left unmatched. The germline V gene has CDR1 SGHTA and CDR2 FQGNSA. The DNA for the CDR3 is TGTGCCAGCAGCCATAGACTAGCGGGAACTTTCTACGAGCAGTACTTC. Translation gives CASSHRLAGTFYEQYF.

The chain recombines TRBV29-1 with TRBJ2-7, with D possibly TRBD1 on 6 matching bases. Germline CDR1 reads SQVTM; CDR2 reads ANQGSEA. Trimming stripped 4 bases from V and 2 bases from J, with 18 bases between. The CDR3 spans 15 residues. The CDR3, as DNA: TGCAGCGTTGTTCCGCAGGGGCTCTTAGCCTACGAGCAGTACTTC. This translates into CSVVPQGLLAYEQYF.

In its sample, this clonotype was seen once. V and J are TRBV20-1 and TRBJ2-3; 11 nucleotides line up with TRBD2. The ends lost 3 bases at V and 4 bases at J; junction bases unmatched: 9. Germline CDR1 and CDR2: DFQATT and SNEGSKA (reference sequence). CDR3 size: 16 residues. The CDR3: CSASSPLAGGPDTQYF. CDR3 nucleotides: TGCAGTGCTAGCTCCCCCCTAGCGGGAGGTCCAGATACGCAGTATTTT.

About this clonotype: Its ends do not fully match the called genes, so a read error is possible. This chain links TRBV19 with TRBJ1-2, with D unclear. Germline V gene data show CDR1 as LNHDA and CDR2 as SQIVND (reference sequence). The CDR3 loop spans 9 amino acids. In DNA, the CDR3 is TGTGCCAGTAGTATAGATTCAGGCTTC. Its protein product is CASSIDSGF.

The table lists this clonotype with many counts. The chain combines TRBV29-1 with TRBJ2-5; maybe TRBD2 (5 bases). Trimming removed 4 bases at V and 1 base at J, with 10 bases between. Germline CDR1 and CDR2: SQVTM and ANQGSEA. The CDR3 runs to 13 residues. CDR3 nucleotide sequence: TGCAGCGTTGGGCGGACTTTCCAAGAGACCCAGTACTTC. This translates into CSVGRTFQETQYF.

The chain couples TRBV7-9 to TRBJ2-1, with D possibly called TRBD1 or TRBD2 (5 bases each). The V and J ends lost 5 bases and 4 bases respectively, with 12 bases between them. The germline V gene encodes CDR1 SEHNR and CDR2 FQNEAQ (reference sequence). The CDR3 loop spans 14 amino acids. The CDR3 reads CASSQGPRYNEQFF. The CDR3 bases are TGTGCCAGCAGCCAGGGACCCCGATACAATGAGCAGTTCTTC.

Ten or more counts support this clonotype. The chain couples TRBV12-3 or TRBV12-4 to TRBJ1-1; D is perhaps TRBD1 (6 bases). V was cut by 1 base and J by 2 bases, with 8 bases left in between. The CDR3 is made up of 14 amino acids. The CDR3, as DNA: TGTGCCAGCAGTTTAGGACAGGTAAACACTGAAGCTTTCTTT. It translates to CASSLGQVNTEAFF.

This clonotype was seen just once. V is TRBV20-1 and J is TRBJ1-4; 7 bases match TRBD1. The V segment lost 0 bases and the J segment 7 bases; nucleotides outside the gene matches: 2. In germline, CDR1 is DFQATT, CDR2 SNEGSKA (reference sequence). The CDR3 has 13 amino acids. CDR3 nucleotide sequence: TGCAGTGCTAGAGAGCCAGGGGGTGAAAAACTGTTTTTT. This encodes CSAREPGGEKLFF.

This clonotype was seen ten or more times. The V and J genes are TRBV6-5 and TRBJ1-4; D uncertain. Germline CDR1 reads MNHEY; CDR2 reads SVGAGI. V was trimmed by 0 bases and J by 0 bases, leaving 8 bases between them. The CDR3 is 16 amino acids. CDR3 nucleotide sequence: TGTGCCAGCAGTTACTCTAGGGCGGCAACTAATGAAAAACTGTTTTTT. Amino acid sequence: CASSYSRAATNEKLFF.

The chain carries TRBV5-1 and TRBJ2-7; D is unclear. The CDR3 is 13 residues long. V lost 0 bases, J lost 7 bases, and 11 bases lay in between. Germline values: CDR1 SGHRS, CDR2 YFSETQ. The DNA of the CDR3 is TGCGCCAGCAGCTTGGGGTCCGCCAATGAGCAGTACTTC. It yields the protein CASSLGSANEQYF. Combining the CDR3 with reference TRBV5-1 and TRBJ2-7 gives the whole variable domain KAGVTQTPRYLIKTRGQQVTLSCSPISGHRSVSWYQQTPGQGLQFLFEYFSETQRNKGNFPGRFSGRQFSNSRSEMNVSTLELGDSALYLCASSLGSANEQYFGPGTRLTVT.

This clonotype was detected ten times or more. Here the CDR3 reads CASVSSGVQETQYF. In DNA, the CDR3 is TGTGCCAGCGTATCAAGCGGGGTCCAAGAGACCCAGTACTTC. This chain joins TRBV2 and TRBJ2-5; 7 bases fit TRBD2. CDR1 is SNHLY and CDR2 is FYNNEI in the germline V gene. CDR3 length: 14 residues. The junction had 7 bases not matched to a gene; V was cut back by 8 bases and J by 1 base. The full variable domain, rest sourced from reference TRBV2 and TRBJ2-5, is EPEVTQTPSHQVTQMGQEVILRCVPISNHLYFYWYRQILGQKVEFLVSFYNNEISEKSEIFDDQFSVERPDGSNFTLKIRSTKLEDSAMYFCASVSSGVQETQYFGPGTRLLVL.

Comments on this clonotype: The conserved phenylalanine or tryptophan normally closing the CDR3 is absent here, so this likely arose from a read error. The DNA is left out, because the CDR3 cannot be placed on it with certainty; the CDR3 is given as TCRdb lists it. This sequence joins TRBV20-1 and TRBJ1-4. Inclusive of both ends, the CDR3 amounts to 8 amino acids. Germline CDR1 DFQATT, CDR2 SNEGSKA (reference sequence). CDR3: CSAMTSGR.

As for this clonotype: This clone may be a read error of a much larger clone one base away. This chain links TRBV3-1 with TRBJ1-1, with D tentatively TRBD1 (5 bases). Germline V gives CDR1 LGHDT, CDR2 YNNKEL (reference sequence). This CDR3 has 13 residues. This chain's CDR3 is CASRQARVTEAFF. CDR3 nucleotides: TGTGCCAGCAGACAAGCCAGGGTTACTGAAGCTTTCTTT.

The V call is TRBV29-1, the J call TRBJ1-5; TRBD1 might be the D (6 bases). V was pared by 6 bases and J by 14 bases, with 20 bases between. The CDR3 contains 12 residues. Germline V gene sequence: CDR1 SQVTM, CDR2 ANQGSEA. The CDR3 loop is CSVHEGVTYEHF. The DNA of the CDR3 is TGCAGCGTCCATGAGGGGGTAACCTACGAGCATTTT.

This clonotype was counted many times. V gene TRBV12-3 or TRBV12-4 combines with J gene TRBJ2-7; TRBD2 matches 9 bases. This CDR3 has 15 amino acids. V dropped 2 bases and J dropped 2; count of bases not matched to a gene: 4. CDR3 residues: CASSLRAGGPYEQYF. CDR3 DNA: TGTGCCAGCAGTTTACGCGCGGGAGGGCCCTACGAGCAGTACTTC.